The 21 T cell receptor beta chains listed next were all sequenced from one sample in a study of blood T cell repertoires in COVID-19 (dated by TCRdb to between 2020 and 2021). Library construction relied on the immunoSEQ multiplex PCR assay. TCRdb re-hosts the immuneACCESS table, in-frame sequences only. Its copies lack some clones; in the studies checked, an unresolved V gene accounts for under half of them, and the cause for the rest is not known. For this sample the table gives 95,000 to 150,000 clones, of which 82% were detected only once. The ten largest make up more than 4.5% of the sample. The sequenced sample was peripheral blood. These receptors were collected from a woman aged 70-85 years with acute or convalescent COVID-19.

The rearrangement joins TRBV13 to TRBJ1-2; D is ambiguous. The V gene's germline CDR1 is PRHDT and CDR2 FYEKMQ (reference sequence). The CDR3 spans 14 residues. V gave up 2 bases and J gave up 6 bases, with 13 bases separating them. The CDR3 reads CASSLIGSWDGYTF. Here the CDR3 DNA reads TGTGCCAGCAGCTTAATTGGGAGTTGGGATGGCTACACCTTC.

The CDR3 nucleotides are TGTGCCACCAGCGAAACTACGTGGACTAGCGGGGGGGCTTGGGGCAATGAGCAGTTCTTC. Residues: CATSETTWTSGGAWGNEQFF. The chain carries TRBV15 and TRBJ2-1; 15 positions match TRBD2. CDR3 size: 20 residues. Germline V gives CDR1 LNHNV, CDR2 YYDKDF (reference sequence). Trimming at V came to 5 bases and at J to 6 bases, leaving 17 bases not matched to a gene.

This clone was detected once. The CDR3 nucleotides are TGTGCCAGCAGCCAAGCGGCAGGTCTTGGTGGCTACACCTTC. Translating gives CASSQAAGLGGYTF. J is TRBJ1-2 and V is TRBV3-1 (or the pseudogene TRBV3-2); D call uncertain. The CDR3 runs to 14 residues. V lost 1 base, J lost 7 bases, and 13 bases lay in between. Germline V gene data show CDR1 as LGHDT and CDR2 as YNNKEL (reference sequence).

The genes are TRBV4-2 and TRBJ2-7; D remains unclear. The germline V gene has CDR1 LGHNA and CDR2 YNFKEQ. The CDR3 runs 15 residues. The V end was cut by 0 bases, the J end by 6 bases, with 15 bases between. The CDR3 DNA sequence: TGTGCCAGCAGCCAAGATTACTACCCTTCATCCGAGCAGTACGTC. This sequence encodes CASSQDYYPSSEQYV.

The gene calls are TRBV18 and TRBJ1-1; 8 bases fit TRBD1. Germline V CDR1 and CDR2: KGHSH, LQKENI. There are 15 residues in the CDR3. Losses at the gene ends were 0 bases for V and 5 bases for J; bases not matched to a gene: 5. As DNA, the CDR3 is TGTGCCAGCTCACCACCAAGGACAGGGCGGACTGAAGCTTTCTTT. Translated, it gives CASSPPRTGRTEAFF.

The rearrangement links TRBV15 to TRBJ1-1; D is undetermined. This CDR3 has 13 residues. V lost 1 base and J lost 3, with 6 bases in between. Germline CDR1 LNHNV, CDR2 YYDKDF (reference sequence). For the CDR3, the DNA is TGTGCCACCAGCAGAGTCCTTGACACTGAAGCTTTCTTT. Protein: CATSRVLDTEAFF. The full variable domain, its missing parts supplied by reference TRBV15 and TRBJ1-1, is DAMVIQNPRYQVTQFGKPVTLSCSQTLNHNVMYWYQQKSSQAPKLLFHYYDKDFNNEADTPDNFQSRRPNTSFCFLDIRSPGLGDTAMYLCATSRVLDTEAFFGQGTRLTVV.

The V and J genes are TRBV7-7 and TRBJ1-1, with TRBD1 matching over 9 bases. Per germline, CDR1 SSHAT and CDR2 FNYEAQ (reference sequence). V was clipped by 4 bases and J by 8 bases; unmatched bases: 5. The CDR3 has 13 residues. The CDR3 reads CASSSDRGGEAFF. The CDR3 DNA sequence: TGTGCCAGCAGCTCGGACAGGGGCGGGGAAGCTTTCTTT.

This clone occurred a few times. The chain couples TRBV18 to TRBJ1-1; D unresolved. CDR1 KGHSH and CDR2 LQKENI come from the germline V gene. This CDR3 region has 13 residues. Trimming took off 6 bases at V and 2 bases at J, with 10 bases between the two ends. CDR3 nucleotides: TGTGCCAGCTCCCCCGACTTAAACACTGAAGCTTTCTTT. Protein: CASSPDLNTEAFF.

This rearrangement joins TRBV4-3 to TRBJ2-2, with D perhaps matching TRBD1 (6 bases). With 0 bases removed from V and 5 bases from J, the gap between germline ends came to 13 bases. There are 16 residues in the CDR3. Per germline, CDR1 LGHNA and CDR2 YSLEER. CDR3 bases: TGCGCCAGCAGCCAAGATGGGGGCGCGAGGACCGGGGAGCTGTTTTTT. Protein: CASSQDGGARTGELFF.

This clone came up a few times. This chain uses TRBV19 with TRBJ2-7, with D maybe TRBD1 (6 bases). Germline CDR1 is LNHDA and CDR2 is SQIVND (reference sequence). This CDR3 is 13 amino acids long. Between the trimmed V and J ends, which lost 4 bases and 5 bases, there was a span of 12 bases. In DNA form, the CDR3 reads TGTGCCAGTAGTAACAGGGTTCTCCACGAGCAGTACTTC. Its translation is CASSNRVLHEQYF.

V gene TRBV10-2 combines with J gene TRBJ1-4, with 8 bases fitting TRBD1. With 2 bases clipped from V and 10 bases from J, the junction kept 9 bases outside the gene matches. CDR3 length: 15 amino acids. CDR1 and CDR2 from the germline V gene are WSHSY and SAAADI. The CDR3 DNA sequence: TGCGCCAGCAGTGAGGGGGACAGGAGGGCTGGAAAACTGTTTTTT. This codes for CASSEGDRRAGKLFF.

This chain links TRBV5-4 with TRBJ1-2; 7 positions match TRBD1. Per germline, CDR1 SGHNT and CDR2 YYREEE (reference sequence). The length of the CDR3 is 17 residues. V trimming: 5 bases; J trimming: 0 bases; junction bases outside the gene matches: 13. The CDR3 is CASRDFPWTGANYGYTF. CDR3 in DNA: TGTGCCAGCAGAGATTTCCCTTGGACAGGAGCTAACTATGGCTACACCTTC.

The chain combines TRBV7-2 with TRBJ2-3, with D possibly TRBD1 on 5 matching bases. V was pared by 2 bases and J by 4 bases, with 10 bases between. The CDR3 runs 14 residues. Germline CDR1 SGHTA, CDR2 FQGNSA. CDR3 DNA: TGTGCCAGCAGCTTAAATTCAGGGCCAGATACGCAGTATTTT. Protein product: CASSLNSGPDTQYF. Variable domain in full (rest from reference TRBV7-2 and TRBJ2-3): GAGVSQSPSNKVTEKGKDVELRCDPISGHTALYWYRQSLGQGLEFLIYFQGNSAPDKSGLPSDRFSAERTGGSVSTLTIQRTQQEDSAVYLCASSLNSGPDTQYFGPGTRLTVL.

This chain joins TRBV5-6 and TRBJ2-7; 8 bases fit TRBD1. The CDR3 covers 15 residues. The junction had 11 bases not matched to a gene; V was cut back by 5 bases and J by 4 bases. Germline lookup yields CDR1 SGHDT and CDR2 YYEEEE. CDR3 protein: CASSLSGTGPYEQYF. CDR3 bases: TGTGCCAGCAGTCTTTCCGGGACAGGACCTTACGAGCAGTACTTC.

Only a few counts were recorded for this clone. V usage is TRBV19 and J usage is TRBJ1-1; TRBD1 matches at 8 bases. This CDR3 is built from 14 residues. From germline, CDR1 is LNHDA and CDR2 SQIVND (reference sequence). Unmatched junction bases numbered 6, after V lost 2 bases and J lost 7 bases. The CDR3 here is CASSIQGAISEAFF. The CDR3, as DNA: TGTGCCAGTAGTATACAGGGGGCAATCAGTGAAGCTTTCTTT.

This clone appeared a few times. V usage is TRBV7-9 and J usage is TRBJ2-1; D perhaps matches TRBD1 (6 bases). This CDR3 comprises 12 residues. CDR1 is SEHNR and CDR2 is FQNEAQ in the germline V gene (reference sequence). The germline V and J ends were trimmed by 6 bases and 7 bases, with 10 bases remaining between them. CDR3 in amino acids: CASRRDRNEQFF. DNA for the CDR3: TGTGCCAGCAGACGTGACAGGAATGAGCAGTTCTTC.

A word on this clone: A read error may account for a junction end that differs from germline. J is TRBJ2-3 and V is TRBV6-2 or TRBV6-3, with D perhaps TRBD1 (6 bases). Germline CDR1 and CDR2: MNHEY and SVGEGT. The CDR3 totals 14 residues. CDR3 loop: CASSYSGATGTQYF. The CDR3 DNA follows: TGTGCCAGCAGTTACTCGGGGGCGACAGGTACGCAGTATTTT.

The chain has TRBV7-2 and TRBJ1-2; D is undetermined. In germline, CDR1 is SGHTA, CDR2 FQGNSA. The CDR3 consists of 15 residues. Trimming removed 1 base from V and 6 bases from J, with 15 bases in between. The CDR3 nucleotides are TGTGCCAGCAGCTTAGTCCACGGCGAGGTTGATGGCTACACCTTC. Translating gives CASSLVHGEVDGYTF.

A single count supports this clone. This chain joins TRBV6-2 or TRBV6-3 and TRBJ1-1, with D unresolved. CDR1 and CDR2 from the germline V gene are MNHEY and SVGEGT. The CDR3 has 16 amino acids. V was clipped by 3 bases and J by 0 bases, with 14 bases between them. CDR3 protein: CASSYRLIPMNTEAFF. The CDR3 DNA is TGTGCCAGCAGTTATCGCCTTATTCCTATGAACACTGAAGCTTTCTTT.

The rearrangement joins TRBV5-1 to TRBJ2-2, with 11 bases lining up with TRBD2. This CDR3 has 19 amino acids. Germline V CDR1 and CDR2: SGHRS, YFSETQ. Trimming cost V 0 bases and J 6 bases; bases outside gene matches: 13. CDR3 residues: CASSLGLTSGDRDAGELFF. CDR3 nucleotide sequence: TGCGCCAGCAGCTTGGGGTTGACTAGCGGGGACAGGGACGCCGGGGAGCTGTTTTTT.

Comment on this clone: The junction does not match germline at one end; this may be a read error. The V gene is TRBV9, the J gene TRBJ1-5; D is undetermined. CDR1 is SGDLS, CDR2 YYNGEE, per germline. There are 13 residues in the CDR3. CDR3: CASSVGSDQPQHF. For the CDR3, the DNA is TGTGCCAGCAGCGTAGGTAGCGATCAGCCCCAGCATTTT.